The T cell receptor beta chain described here comes from a study of blood T cell repertoires in COVID-19 (dated by TCRdb to the early 2020s). Notes on the research overall: The collaborator samples originated in the United States, Italy and Spain and spanned the acute and convalescent phases of COVID-19. Samples were obtained from the ongoing ImmuneRACE study (first 160 participants) and from 1,200 or so subjects provided by 6 global collaborators. Where available, HLA class I and class II types were obtained from metadata supplied by the sample provider rather than from assay-based typing. The dataset comprised deeply sampled blood TCRbeta repertoires from subjects exposed to, actively infected with, or recovered from COVID-19. A de-identified subject ID, COVID-19 status, age in years and sex were almost always included in the sample metadata. The prospective study material was composed of cDNA or gDNA derived from T cells, B-cell-depleted T cells, or PBMCs. The repertoires were made available in a free public database intended to serve as a resource for research on the immune response to SARS-CoV-2.

Each collaborating institution followed its own protocols to collect whole blood in K2EDTA tubes. For TCRbeta analysis, collaborators shipped samples in one of three forms: frozen whole blood, isolated PBMCs, or DNA extracted from either of those sample types. A word on this clone: What antigen it recognizes has not been identified. No base-level quality is on record; no much larger clone is a single base apart.

Trimming costs V 0 bases and J 2 bases, and their ends lie 5 bases apart. For CDR1 and CDR2, the germline V gene lists SGHRS and YFSETQ. The CDR3 starts with the cysteine, ends with the phenylalanine, and has 14 residues. Just the 42-base CDR3 DNA is kept, in frame starting at base 1. What the authors observed across the whole study: The amount of clinical and demographic metadata varied by source and participant and was provided uncurated.

TCRbeta CDR3 regions were amplified from genomic DNA by means of the immunoSEQ Assay, a bias-controlled multiplex PCR. As for how the authors treated the data: The number of nucleated cells in each sample was estimated from the amplification of reference gene primers within the assay. Sequence reads were collapsed and filtered to measure the absolute abundance of every unique TCRbeta CDR3 rearrangement. For each sample, productive Simpson clonality was calculated as the square root of Simpson's diversity index over productive rearrangements. TCRdb carries this immuneACCESS record with in-frame sequences only. Its versions omit some clonotypes, under half of them owing to an unresolved V gene in the studies checked, with the rest unexplained. The V and J calls and clone size were taken over from that table, and D and trimming were inferred from the DNA. A total of almost 90,000 clones appear in this sample, around nine tenths of them only once. Jointly, the top ten make up around 10% of the sample.

The TCR comes from a man older than 75 with acute or convalescent COVID-19. The receptor chain draws on TRBV5-1 and TRBJ2-2, with the D gene uncertain. Sequencing was performed on peripheral blood. This receptor has the CDR3 CASSLGVNTGELFF. The sequence in DNA is TGCGCCAGCAGCTTGGGAGTAAACACCGGGGAGCTGTTTTTT.